The clone carrying this TCR beta chain was seen a few times. Amplification used 60 Vbeta primers and 13 Jbeta primers. Data came from immunoSEQ multiplex PCR; TCRdb stores just in-frame clones and leaves some out. Found here are around 140,000 clones, 61% of them singletons; the top ten hold less than 2%. The sample comes from a study of cytomegalovirus exposure and HLA in healthy donors. Deletions cut 0 bases from V and 5 bases from J, with 14 bases between. The CDR3 extends over 15 amino acids. Per the germline V gene, CDR1 is SGHDN and CDR2 is FVKESK. This sequence originates from a male donor in good health and CMV-seronegative. V is TRBV14 and J is TRBJ2-7; D unclear. The specimen sequenced was PBMCs. The CDR3 DNA reads TGTGCCAGCAGCCAAGAAGCTAGTAGGTTCCACGAGCAGTACTTC. This codes for CASSQEASRFHEQYF.